A single T cell receptor beta chain is shown here with its context. CDR3 length: 14 amino acids. The germline V and J ends were trimmed by 6 bases and 5 bases, with 11 bases remaining between them. Germline-derived CDR1 and CDR2 are MNHNY and SVGAGI (reference sequence). The source of the sample is a study of blood T cell repertoires in COVID-19. The protocol was immunoSEQ multiplex PCR, while the TCRdb copy is restricted to in-frame clones and leaves out a portion. The data show hundreds of thousands of clones, 85% seen once. The sequenced sample was peripheral blood. The receptor comes from a man aged 50-60 years with active or convalescent COVID-19. The V call is TRBV6-6, the J call TRBJ1-6; no reliable D call. The CDR3: CASRPHSDNSPLHF. CDR3 coding DNA: TGTGCCAGCAGACCTCATTCGGATAATTCACCCCTCCACTTT.